Shown below are 30 T cell receptor beta chains from a single sample sequenced in a study of blood T cell repertoires in COVID-19. The method was immunoSEQ multiplex PCR; TCRdb's version includes in-frame clones alone and lacks a portion of them. The sample lists approximately 220,000 clones, more than 70% occurring once. Sequencing was performed on PBMCs or T cells enriched from blood (not recorded which). The receptors derive from a woman between 35 and 50 years old with acute COVID-19.

This sequence joins TRBV3-1 (or the pseudogene TRBV3-2) and TRBJ2-7; unclear D gene. V was cut by 1 base and J by 4 bases, with 11 bases left in between. This CDR3 comprises 14 residues. Germline-derived CDR1 and CDR2 are LGHDT and YNNKEL (reference sequence). The chain's CDR3 is CASSQGSGRYEQYF. For the CDR3, the DNA is TGTGCCAGCAGCCAAGGCAGTGGCAGGTACGAGCAGTACTTC.

The chain joins TRBV28 to TRBJ2-3; 7 nucleotides align to TRBD2. There are 15 residues in the CDR3. V was clipped by 5 bases and J by 3 bases; unmatched bases: 8. In germline, CDR1 is MDHEN, CDR2 SYDVKM. CDR3 amino acids: CASSGGRGWTDTQYF. The CDR3 bases are TGTGCCAGCAGTGGAGGGAGGGGCTGGACAGATACGCAGTATTTT. Full variable domain (outside the CDR3, taken from reference TRBV28 and TRBJ2-3): DVKVTQSSRYLVKRTGEKVFLECVQDMDHENMFWYRQDPGLGLRLIYFSYDVKMKEKGDIPEGYSVSREKKERFSLILESASTNQTSMYLCASSGGRGWTDTQYFGPGTRLTVL.

This clone has a handful of counts. This chain links TRBV5-4 with TRBJ1-2; maybe TRBD1 (5 bases). The CDR3 contains 14 residues. Trimming took off 5 bases at V and 4 bases at J, with 15 bases between the two ends. CDR1 is SGHNT, CDR2 YYREEE, per germline (reference sequence). CDR3 residues: CASRSREAGYGYTF. The CDR3 DNA reads as TGTGCCAGCAGATCCAGGGAGGCAGGCTATGGCTACACCTTC.

This clone was picked up one time. The V call is TRBV19, the J call TRBJ1-5, with D unclear. The V gene lost 5 bases and the J gene lost 9 bases, with 17 bases spanning the gap. Germline V gives CDR1 LNHDA, CDR2 SQIVND (reference sequence). This CDR3 has 14 residues. CDR3 in DNA: TGTGCCAGTAGTCCCCGATCGCTACTGCTGCCCCAGCATTTT. This codes for CASSPRSLLLPQHF.

The chain employs TRBV24-1 and TRBJ1-5; D gene ambiguous. Per the germline V gene, CDR1 is KGHDR and CDR2 is SFDVKD. Trimming took off 5 bases at V and 5 bases at J, with 9 bases between the two ends. The CDR3 is made up of 13 amino acids. The CDR3 sequence is CATSGPDYQPQHF. The CDR3 nucleotides are TGTGCCACCAGTGGTCCAGATTATCAGCCCCAGCATTTT.

The count of this clone is one. The chain combines TRBV6-1 with TRBJ1-5, with 7 bases lining up with TRBD1. The V gene's germline CDR1 is MNHNS and CDR2 SASEGT. The CDR3 spans 16 residues. The V and J ends lost 2 bases and 7 bases, in that order; junction bases with no gene match: 11. The CDR3 sequence: CASSEFQSQGGQPQHF. The CDR3 DNA reads as TGTGCCAGCAGTGAATTCCAATCCCAGGGGGGCCAGCCCCAGCATTTT.

This rearrangement joins TRBV6-4 to TRBJ2-1; possible D gene TRBD1, 6 bases. V dropped 6 bases and J dropped 10 bases, with 28 bases sitting between them. CDR3 length equals 17 residues. Germline V gene data show CDR1 as MRHNA and CDR2 as SNTAGT. CDR3 residues: CASSPGAGLDRPREQFF. Here the CDR3 DNA reads TGTGCCAGCAGCCCCGGGGCAGGGTTAGACAGGCCGAGGGAGCAGTTCTTC.

In this sample, this clone turned up once. The genes are TRBV10-3 and TRBJ2-5, with 9 bases fitting TRBD2. V lost 5 bases and J lost 5; bases outside the gene matches: 3. Germline CDR1 ENHRY, CDR2 SYGVKD. CDR3 size: 13 residues. This CDR3 reads CAISLAGEETQYF. The CDR3 DNA reads as TGTGCCATCAGTTTAGCGGGAGAGGAGACCCAGTACTTC.

This chain uses TRBV7-9 with TRBJ2-7; D might be TRBD1 (5 bases). The CDR3 runs to 17 residues. Germline CDR1 SEHNR, CDR2 FQNEAQ (reference sequence). With 4 bases removed from V and 0 bases from J, the gap between germline ends came to 19 bases. CDR3 nucleotides: TGTGCCAGCAGCTCCCCCCCCGGACAATCATCCTCCTACGAGCAGTACTTC. This sequence encodes CASSSPPGQSSSYEQYF. Complete variable domain (other parts from reference TRBV7-9 and TRBJ2-7): DTGVSQNPRHKITKRGQNVTFRCDPISEHNRLYWYRQTLGQGPEFLTYFQNEAQLEKSRLLSDRFSAERPKGSFSTLEIQRTEQGDSAMYLCASSSPPGQSSSYEQYFGPGTRLTVT.

The rearrangement links TRBV14 to TRBJ2-2; D is unclear. With 4 bases removed from V and 4 bases from J, the gap between germline ends came to 10 bases. The germline V gene has CDR1 SGHDN and CDR2 FVKESK. The CDR3 contains 14 residues. The CDR3, as DNA: TGTGCCAGCAGCCTCGCCGCGTCCACCGGGGAGCTGTTTTTT. Amino acid sequence: CASSLAASTGELFF.

CDR3 in DNA: TGTGCCAGTAGTGGATCTAGCGGGAGCACCGGGGAGCTGTTTTTT. Translating it yields CASSGSSGSTGELFF. The chain joins TRBV19 to TRBJ2-2, with 10 bases matching TRBD2. The trim removed 5 bases at V and 4 bases at J, leaving 4 bases unmatched. The CDR3 totals 15 residues. Germline V gene sequence: CDR1 LNHDA, CDR2 SQIVND (reference sequence).

The genes are TRBV29-1 and TRBJ1-1; TRBD1 agrees at 7 bases. This CDR3 region has 14 residues. Germline loops: CDR1 SQVTM, CDR2 ANQGSEA. The junction had 13 bases not matched to a gene; V was cut back by 7 bases and J by 5 bases. This CDR3 reads CSGRGRGPRTEAFF. CDR3 sequence (DNA): TGCAGCGGCCGGGGAAGGGGGCCAAGGACTGAAGCTTTCTTT.

This chain joins TRBV5-1 and TRBJ2-3; D gene uncertain. CDR1 is SGHRS, CDR2 YFSETQ, per germline. The CDR3 runs 14 residues. Trimming pared 0 bases from V and 0 bases from J, leaving 5 bases between. The CDR3 region is CASSLDLSTDTQYF. DNA of the CDR3: TGCGCCAGCAGCTTGGATCTCAGCACAGATACGCAGTATTTT.

Only a few counts were recorded for this clone. This rearrangement joins TRBV7-6 to TRBJ1-1, with 8 bases that match TRBD1. The V gene's germline CDR1 is SGHVS and CDR2 FNYEAQ. Unmatched junction bases numbered 9, after V lost 4 bases and J lost 5 bases. The CDR3 is 15 amino acids. The chain's CDR3 is CASSSSTGVETEAFF. In nucleotides, the CDR3 is TGTGCCAGCAGCTCCTCGACAGGGGTAGAAACTGAAGCTTTCTTT.

This chain links TRBV2 with TRBJ2-4; TRBD1 matches 7 bases. V lost 8 bases, J lost 6 bases, and 10 bases stayed unmatched. CDR3 length: 14 residues. The germline V gene has CDR1 SNHLY and CDR2 FYNNEI. CDR3 in amino acids: CASRWESGGNIQYF. CDR3 DNA sequence: TGTGCCAGCCGTTGGGAGTCAGGGGGAAACATTCAGTACTTC.

The J gene is TRBJ2-3, the V gene TRBV5-1, with 10 nucleotides matching TRBD2. V lost 4 bases and J lost 4; bases outside the gene matches: 9. The CDR3 is made up of 16 amino acids. Germline lookup yields CDR1 SGHRS and CDR2 YFSETQ. CDR3 region: CASSDYRTSGADTQYF. CDR3 nucleotide sequence: TGCGCCAGCAGCGATTACCGGACTAGCGGTGCAGATACGCAGTATTTT.

The chain combines TRBV9 with TRBJ2-1; D call uncertain. Trimming took 1 base from V and 4 from J, leaving 9 bases between them. CDR1 is SGDLS, CDR2 YYNGEE, per germline. CDR3 length equals 14 residues. CDR3 sequence reads: CASSVFGQYNEQFF. CDR3 sequence (DNA): TGTGCCAGCAGCGTATTTGGGCAGTACAATGAGCAGTTCTTC.

This chain joins TRBV11-3 and TRBJ2-3; D is ambiguous. The V gene lost 3 bases and the J gene lost 4 bases, with 11 bases spanning the gap. This CDR3 contains 14 residues. Germline V gives CDR1 SGHNT, CDR2 YENEEA. The CDR3 DNA reads TGTGCCAGCAGCTTGGTTACAGCCTCAGATACGCAGTATTTT. Translating gives CASSLVTASDTQYF.

In its sample, this clone was seen once. Germline is not matched at one junction end, which may reflect a read error. The J gene is TRBJ1-1, the V gene TRBV5-1; D might be TRBD1 (5 bases). This CDR3 has 16 amino acids. Germline values: CDR1 SGHRS, CDR2 YFSETQ. CDR3 protein: CASNLGLPKGDTEAFF. DNA for the CDR3: TGCGCCAGCAACTTGGGACTCCCAAAAGGGGACACTGAAGCTTTCTTT.

The chain employs TRBV9 and TRBJ2-3; 12 bases agree with TRBD2. This CDR3 is built from 18 residues. Germline CDR1 SGDLS, CDR2 YYNGEE. Trimming cost V 4 bases and J 0 bases; bases outside gene matches: 9. The CDR3 nucleotides are TGTGCCAGCAGCCCGGGACTAGCGGGCCGGGCTAGCACAGATACGCAGTATTTT. Residues: CASSPGLAGRASTDTQYF.

The genes are TRBV19 and TRBJ2-2; D possibly corresponds to TRBD1 (9 bases). Germline lookup yields CDR1 LNHDA and CDR2 SQIVND (reference sequence). Trimming left V 3 bases short and J 6 bases short, with 17 bases between. This CDR3 comprises 16 residues. This CDR3 is CASSILAGQGAGELFF. Written as DNA, the CDR3 is TGTGCCAGTAGTATTTTAGCGGGACAGGGTGCCGGGGAGCTGTTTTTT.

The rearrangement joins TRBV21-1 to TRBJ1-5; the D call of TRBD1 is as the table states it, not checked on the DNA. TRBV21-1 is a pseudogene segment. The CDR3 totals 15 residues. The CDR3 DNA reads TGTGCCAGCTTTAACAACAGTGATCGCAATCAGCCCCAGCATTTT. Its protein is CASFNNSDRNQPQHF.

The V call is TRBV18, the J call TRBJ1-5; D is ambiguous. The CDR3 consists of 12 residues. The V gene lost 5 bases and the J gene lost 7 bases, with 9 bases spanning the gap. CDR1 and CDR2 (germline): KGHSH, LQKENI. The CDR3, as DNA: TGTGCCAGCTCATCGACTGGACAGCCCCAGCATTTT. Protein product: CASSSTGQPQHF. Supplemented by reference TRBV18 and TRBJ1-5, the full variable domain reads NAGVMQNPRHLVRRRGQEARLRCSPMKGHSHVYWYRQLPEEGLKFMVYLQKENIIDESGMPKERFSAEFPKEGPSILRIQQVVRGDSAAYFCASSSTGQPQHFGDGTRLSIL.

The chain has TRBV25-1 and TRBJ2-1, with 10 bases matching TRBD2. This CDR3 has 16 residues. From germline, CDR1 is MGHDK and CDR2 SYGVNS. Trimming took 2 bases from V and 4 from J; bases not matched to a gene: 5. The CDR3 DNA reads TGTGCCAGCAGTGAAAGGGGGACTAGCGCATACAATGAGCAGTTCTTC. Translating it yields CASSERGTSAYNEQFF. The full variable domain, rest sourced from reference TRBV25-1 and TRBJ2-1, is EADIYQTPRYLVIGTGKKITLECSQTMGHDKMYWYQQDPGMELHLIHYSYGVNSTEKGDLSSESTVSRIRTEHFPLTLESARPSHTSQYLCASSERGTSAYNEQFFGPGTRLTVL.

This clone turned up a few times. The chain is built from TRBV19 and TRBJ1-5; 7 bases map to TRBD1. Unmatched junction bases numbered 4, after V lost 6 bases and J lost 5 bases. The CDR3 loop spans 13 amino acids. Per the germline V gene, CDR1 is LNHDA and CDR2 is SQIVND (reference sequence). CDR3 loop: CASRTGRYQPQHF. DNA of the CDR3: TGTGCCAGTAGGACAGGGAGGTATCAGCCCCAGCATTTT.

This clone was found many times. V usage is TRBV9 and J usage is TRBJ2-2, with 7 positions matching TRBD1. The CDR3 totals 15 residues. J lost 3 bases, V lost 0 bases, and 2 bases had no gene match. Germline V gives CDR1 SGDLS, CDR2 YYNGEE. CDR3 DNA sequence: TGTGCCAGCAGCGTAGACGGGACAGACACCGGGGAGCTGTTTTTT. Translated: CASSVDGTDTGELFF.

This sequence joins TRBV7-3 and TRBJ1-1; a possible D gene is TRBD1 (5 bases). V was shortened by 5 bases and J by 6 bases, with 13 bases between the two germline ends. This CDR3 is 13 amino acids long. Germline V gene sequence: CDR1 SGHTA, CDR2 FQGTGA. The CDR3 DNA is TGTGCCAGCAGCATGGGAGGGGCCTCTGAAGCTTTCTTT. It codes for CASSMGGASEAFF.

This clone has only one observation. The chain joins TRBV7-3 to TRBJ1-2, with 7 bases fitting TRBD1. The ends lost 1 base at V and 10 bases at J; junction bases unmatched: 6. CDR1 is SGHTA and CDR2 is FQGTGA in the germline V gene. There are 13 residues in the CDR3. The CDR3 loop reads CASSLMGQPNYTF. The DNA for the CDR3 is TGTGCCAGCAGCTTAATGGGACAGCCGAACTACACCTTC.

J is TRBJ1-4 and V is TRBV5-5; D is uncertain. V was shortened by 0 bases and J by 8 bases, with 11 bases between the two germline ends. Germline CDR1 SGHKS, CDR2 YYEKEE (reference sequence). This CDR3 is 14 amino acids long. CDR3 in DNA: TGTGCCAGCAGCTTGGGCTCTTTCGGGGAAAAACTGTTTTTT. This translates into CASSLGSFGEKLFF.

This clone was counted ten times or more. The chain joins TRBV2 to TRBJ2-1, with 8 bases fitting TRBD2. The CDR3 consists of 15 residues. CDR1 is SNHLY, CDR2 FYNNEI, per germline. The V and J ends lost 3 bases and 6 bases, in that order; junction bases with no gene match: 7. In DNA form, the CDR3 reads TGTGCCAGCAGTGATCTAGGACTAGCACCCAATGAGCAGTTCTTC. It yields the protein CASSDLGLAPNEQFF.